This T cell receptor beta chain was profiled in a study of blood T cell repertoires in COVID-19. V lost 1 base and J lost 4, with 6 bases in between. Germline CDR1 is SGHTA and CDR2 is FQGTGA. The CDR3 length is 13 residues. Clones were read by immunoSEQ multiplex PCR, and TCRdb kept only the in-frame ones, dropping some. The repertoire holds about 92,000 clones, approximately 85% seen once, with roughly 12% in the top ten. The chain recombines TRBV7-3 with TRBJ2-3; D is uncertain. The sequenced material came from peripheral blood. The receptor was isolated from a human donor in a cohort sampled during active COVID-19. In DNA, the CDR3 is TGTGCCAGCAGCTTAAGGCAGGCAGATACGCAGTATTTT. Protein: CASSLRQADTQYF. The whole variable domain, remainder taken from reference TRBV7-3 and TRBJ2-3, is GAGVSQTPSNKVTEKGKYVELRCDPISGHTALYWYRQSLGQGPEFLIYFQGTGAADDSGLPNDRFFAVRPEGSVSTLKIQRTERGDSAVYLCASSLRQADTQYFGPGTRLTVL.